Each of the 31 T cell receptor beta chains below was sequenced from the same sample in a study of shared clonotypes between healthy human individuals. Generated by immunoSEQ multiplex PCR, the TCRdb table keeps only in-frame clones and is missing some. This table holds some 600,000 clones, approximately 96% found once. Terminally differentiated effector memory CD45RA+ cells were excluded by CCR7 positive selection of CD45RO-negative cells. The specimen sequenced was naive CD8+ T cells sorted from blood. These receptors were obtained from a woman aged 25 to 39 in good health.

The rearrangement uses TRBV4-2 and TRBJ2-3; D is unclear. This CDR3 region has 16 residues. The V and J ends lost 0 bases and 0 bases respectively, with 10 bases between them. Germline V lookup: CDR1 LGHNA, CDR2 YNFKEQ. The CDR3: CASSQDSGPSTDTQYF. The CDR3 nucleotides are TGTGCCAGCAGCCAAGATTCCGGTCCCAGCACAGATACGCAGTATTTT.

This clone has just one count. The chain recombines TRBV7-2 with TRBJ2-7; D is uncertain. CDR3 length: 13 residues. Trimming shortened V by 3 bases and J by 4 bases, and 10 bases separated the two germline ends. Germline V gene data show CDR1 as SGHTA and CDR2 as FQGNSA. This CDR3 reads CASSFHPVYEQYF. The CDR3 region has the DNA TGTGCCAGCAGCTTTCATCCTGTTTACGAGCAGTACTTC.

The chain combines TRBV2 with TRBJ2-1; D may be TRBD1 or TRBD2 (5 bases each). The CDR3 runs 13 residues. Germline V lookup: CDR1 SNHLY, CDR2 FYNNEI. Deletions cut 5 bases from V and 5 bases from J, with 10 bases between. Written as DNA, the CDR3 is TGTGCCAGCAGTTTGGGACGTCACAATGAGCAGTTCTTC. Its protein is CASSLGRHNEQFF.

This clone is a singleton in its sample. CDR3 sequence: CASSGTSGSFNEQFF. The CDR3 region has the DNA TGTGCCAGCAGCGGGACTAGCGGGAGTTTTAATGAGCAGTTCTTC. V gene TRBV27 combines with J gene TRBJ2-1; 14 bases fit TRBD2. The CDR3 consists of 15 residues. Trimming cost V 6 bases and J 7 bases; bases outside gene matches: 5. The germline gives CDR1 MNHEY, CDR2 SMNVEV (reference sequence).

The chain links TRBV15 to TRBJ2-3, with TRBD1 as a possible D gene (5 bases). The germline V and J ends were trimmed by 1 base and 5 bases, with 13 bases remaining between them. Germline CDR1 LNHNV, CDR2 YYDKDF (reference sequence). The CDR3 is made up of 15 amino acids. The chain's CDR3 is CATSRATGGVDTQYF. The DNA for the CDR3 is TGTGCCACCAGCAGAGCAACAGGTGGGGTAGATACGCAGTATTTT.

V gene TRBV2 combines with J gene TRBJ2-4; tentatively, D is TRBD1 (7 bases). Germline assignment: CDR1 SNHLY and CDR2 FYNNEI. V lost 2 bases and J lost 8, with 19 bases in between. The CDR3 consists of 16 residues. The CDR3 region is CASSESRGTVSDIQYF. The CDR3 region has the DNA TGTGCCAGCAGTGAAAGTCGCGGGACAGTATCGGACATTCAGTACTTC. Using reference TRBV2 and TRBJ2-4 for the parts outside the CDR3, the full variable domain is EPEVTQTPSHQVTQMGQEVILRCVPISNHLYFYWYRQILGQKVEFLVSFYNNEISEKSEIFDDQFSVERPDGSNFTLKIRSTKLEDSAMYFCASSESRGTVSDIQYFGAGTRLSVL.

The J gene is TRBJ1-2, the V gene TRBV6-1, with 7 positions matching TRBD1. This CDR3 has 15 amino acids. After removal of 3 bases from V and 4 bases from J, the junction contained 8 bases not matched to a gene. Germline V lookup: CDR1 MNHNS, CDR2 SASEGT. The DNA of the CDR3 is TGTGCCAGCAGTGATTACAGGGGAAAGACCTATGGCTACACCTTC. The encoded protein is CASSDYRGKTYGYTF.

V usage is TRBV19 and J usage is TRBJ1-1; D perhaps matches TRBD1 (6 bases). Germline V lookup: CDR1 LNHDA, CDR2 SQIVND (reference sequence). Trimming removed 10 bases from V and 1 base from J, with 13 bases in between. This CDR3 is 13 amino acids long. CDR3 in DNA: TGTGCCACGGAAGGACAGCCGAACACTGAAGCTTTCTTT. This encodes CATEGQPNTEAFF.

The chain joins TRBV5-6 to TRBJ1-4, with D possibly TRBD1 on 5 matching bases. This CDR3 comprises 17 residues. Trimming cost V 2 bases and J 8 bases, with 22 bases left between them. Germline values: CDR1 SGHDT, CDR2 YYEEEE. DNA for the CDR3: TGTGCCAGCAGCTTCACACGCCAGGGTCAGGTTTGGGAAAAACTGTTTTTT. The encoded protein is CASSFTRQGQVWEKLFF.

V and J are TRBV6-1 and TRBJ2-3, with 7 bases matching TRBD1. Trimming removed 1 base from V and 3 bases from J; junction bases left unmatched: 10. This CDR3 comprises 17 residues. Germline CDR1 and CDR2: MNHNS and SASEGT. The CDR3 DNA reads TGTGCCAGCAGTGAAGTTGCAGGGGGTGAGGGGACAGATACGCAGTATTTT. This sequence encodes CASSEVAGGEGTDTQYF.

The gene calls are TRBV7-3 and TRBJ2-7; TRBD1 agrees at 7 bases. The V and J ends lost 2 bases and 3 bases, in that order; junction bases with no gene match: 1. This CDR3 is 13 amino acids long. CDR1 SGHTA and CDR2 FQGTGA come from the germline V gene. CDR3 region: CASSLGDSYEQYF. The CDR3 bases are TGTGCCAGCAGCTTAGGGGACAGCTACGAGCAGTACTTC.

The V call is TRBV29-1, the J call TRBJ2-3; maybe TRBD2 (6 bases). Trimming took off 7 bases at V and 9 bases at J, with 8 bases between the two ends. The CDR3 is 9 residues long. CDR1 is SQVTM, CDR2 ANQGSEA, per germline. The CDR3 reads CSAGETQYF. DNA for the CDR3: TGCAGCGCGGGGGAGACGCAGTATTTT.

This clone was observed once. This chain uses TRBV4-1 with TRBJ1-1; D uncertain. The germline CDR1 and CDR2 sequences are MGHRA and YSYEKL. This CDR3 has 14 amino acids. V lost 2 bases and J 5 bases, leaving 12 bases between the germline ends. CDR3 DNA sequence: TGCGCCAGCAGCCAACAAGCCTCGGGGACTGAAGCTTTCTTT. This encodes CASSQQASGTEAFF.

The chain has TRBV28 and TRBJ2-3, with unresolved D. Germline CDR1 reads MDHEN; CDR2 reads SYDVKM. Trimming cost V 5 bases and J 0 bases, with 15 bases left between them. The CDR3 length is 16 residues. CDR3 in amino acids: CASSPYSVISTDTQYF. CDR3 nucleotide sequence: TGTGCCAGCAGTCCATACAGCGTTATTAGCACAGATACGCAGTATTTT.

V gene TRBV28 combines with J gene TRBJ2-2; D gene ambiguous. Germline-derived CDR1 and CDR2 are MDHEN and SYDVKM. The CDR3 covers 13 residues. The V end lost 6 bases, the J end lost 0 bases, and 5 bases lay between the germline ends. The CDR3 spells CASRDPNTGELFF. In nucleotides, the CDR3 is TGTGCCAGCAGGGACCCGAACACCGGGGAGCTGTTTTTT.

V is TRBV7-8 and J is TRBJ1-1; D ambiguous. Deletions cut 1 base from V and 0 bases from J, with 15 bases between. The CDR3 length is 17 residues. CDR1 SGHVS and CDR2 FQNEAQ come from the germline V gene. The CDR3: CASSLGGVGSLNTEAFF. In DNA form, the CDR3 reads TGTGCCAGCAGCTTAGGAGGAGTAGGATCCTTGAACACTGAAGCTTTCTTT.

This clone was detected only once. This chain joins TRBV28 and TRBJ1-2, with D unclear. Germline V CDR1 and CDR2: MDHEN, SYDVKM. The CDR3 contains 15 residues. V lost 3 bases and J 0 bases, leaving 11 bases between the germline ends. In nucleotides, the CDR3 is TGTGCCAGCAGTTTCACCCTGGAAACTAACTATGGCTACACCTTC. Residues: CASSFTLETNYGYTF.

The rearrangement uses TRBV4-1 and TRBJ2-5; D call uncertain. Germline V CDR1 and CDR2: MGHRA, YSYEKL. Trimming took off 4 bases at V and 5 bases at J, with 11 bases between the two ends. The CDR3 is made up of 13 amino acids. This CDR3 reads CASSLRLGETQYF. CDR3 nucleotides: TGCGCCAGCAGCCTTCGGCTTGGGGAGACCCAGTACTTC.

The chain recombines TRBV13 with TRBJ1-1, with D possibly being TRBD1 (6 bases). CDR3 length: 13 amino acids. Trimming left V 5 bases short and J 7 bases short, with 14 bases between. Germline CDR1 reads PRHDT; CDR2 reads FYEKMQ (reference sequence). CDR3 sequence (DNA): TGTGCCAGCAGCGACGCAGGAGGGGGTGAAGCTTTCTTT. Translating it yields CASSDAGGGEAFF.

This clone was found once. The chain has TRBV9 and TRBJ2-6; D is uncertain. Trimming removed 6 bases from V and 0 bases from J, with 7 bases in between. Germline values: CDR1 SGDLS, CDR2 YYNGEE. This CDR3 is 14 amino acids long. The CDR3 loop reads CASTPHSGANVLTF. CDR3 nucleotides: TGTGCCAGCACCCCACACTCTGGGGCCAACGTCCTGACTTTC.

The chain combines TRBV9 with TRBJ1-2; TRBD1 aligns across 12 bases. After removal of 4 bases from V and 4 bases from J, the junction contained 5 bases not matched to a gene. CDR3 size: 15 residues. CDR1 SGDLS and CDR2 YYNGEE come from the germline V gene. The CDR3 DNA reads TGTGCCAGCAGCCCGGGACAGGGGGCAGGCTATGGCTACACCTTC. Encoded protein: CASSPGQGAGYGYTF.

The J gene is TRBJ2-3, the V gene TRBV7-9, with D possibly TRBD1 on 5 matching bases. Germline V gives CDR1 SEHNR, CDR2 FQNEAQ (reference sequence). The CDR3 contains 14 residues. V lost 5 bases and J 1 base, leaving 10 bases between the germline ends. CDR3 sequence reads: CASSPGWGTDTQYF. In DNA form, the CDR3 reads TGTGCCAGCAGCCCAGGGTGGGGCACAGATACGCAGTATTTT.

The CDR3 sequence is CASSARPSGSLSYEQYF. The DNA for the CDR3 is TGTGCCAGCAGCGCCCGTCCTAGCGGGAGTCTCTCCTACGAGCAGTACTTC. The rearrangement uses TRBV7-2 and TRBJ2-7, with 10 positions matching TRBD2. CDR3 length: 17 residues. Unmatched junction bases numbered 10, after V lost 5 bases and J lost 0 bases. CDR1 is SGHTA, CDR2 FQGNSA, per germline.

The rearrangement uses TRBV7-9 and TRBJ2-3; unclear D gene. Germline V CDR1 and CDR2: SEHNR, FQNEAQ (reference sequence). Trimming stripped 7 bases from V and 4 bases from J, with 15 bases between. The CDR3 totals 14 residues. The CDR3 spells CASTLMGLADTQYF. The DNA for the CDR3 is TGTGCCAGCACCCTCATGGGTTTGGCAGATACGCAGTATTTT.

This sequence joins TRBV15 and TRBJ2-5, with a tentative D call TRBD2 (6 bases). This CDR3 spans 15 amino acids. The V gene lost 3 bases and the J gene lost 3 bases, with 14 bases spanning the gap. CDR1 and CDR2 from the germline V gene are LNHNV and YYDKDF (reference sequence). CDR3 in DNA: TGTGCCACCAGCAGGTCTACCAGGAGGGAAGAGACCCAGTACTTC. Translating it yields CATSRSTRREETQYF.

The gene calls are TRBV7-9 and TRBJ1-1; D perhaps matches TRBD1 (6 bases). The V end lost 7 bases, the J end lost 3 bases, and 9 bases lay between the germline ends. Germline-derived CDR1 and CDR2 are SEHNR and FQNEAQ (reference sequence). The CDR3 covers 12 residues. The CDR3 loop is CASTEGDTEAFF. CDR3 sequence (DNA): TGTGCCAGCACCGAGGGGGACACTGAAGCTTTCTTT.

This chain connects TRBV15 to TRBJ1-3, with D unclear. Trimming cost V 0 bases and J 4 bases, with 10 bases left between them. CDR3 length equals 15 residues. CDR1 and CDR2 (germline): LNHNV, YYDKDF (reference sequence). The CDR3 loop reads CATSRDLLGGNTIYF. In DNA, the CDR3 is TGTGCCACCAGCAGAGATCTTTTAGGAGGAAACACCATATATTTT.

V is TRBV5-1 and J is TRBJ1-4, with 8 nucleotides matching TRBD1. The V gene's germline CDR1 is SGHRS and CDR2 YFSETQ. The CDR3 loop spans 16 amino acids. Germline trimming cut 2 bases from V and 8 bases from J; bases unmatched to any gene: 11. CDR3 nucleotides: TGCGCCAGCAGCTTCACTTGGGACAGGCCGGGAGAAAAACTGTTTTTT. Encoded protein: CASSFTWDRPGEKLFF.

This rearrangement joins TRBV10-3 to TRBJ2-7; TRBD1 aligns across 9 bases. V shed 4 bases and J 6 bases; nucleotides not matched to a gene: 13. CDR1 ENHRY and CDR2 SYGVKD come from the germline V gene. The CDR3 extends over 16 amino acids. The CDR3 DNA reads as TGTGCCATCAGTGGGGTTGGGGGACAGGGTCTCGGCGAGCAGTACTTC. As protein: CAISGVGGQGLGEQYF.

This chain connects TRBV28 to TRBJ1-2; D remains ambiguous. The CDR3 has 13 residues. Germline V CDR1 and CDR2: MDHEN, SYDVKM. V shed 7 bases and J shed 8 bases, with 17 bases lying between them. The CDR3 coding sequence is TGTGCCAGCACCTCGGTTACGACTCGCGGCTACACCTTC. It is translated as CASTSVTTRGYTF.

V gene TRBV5-6 combines with J gene TRBJ2-5; 8 bases are a match to TRBD2. The V gene end was trimmed by 0 bases and the J gene end by 5 bases; junction bases not matched to a gene: 9. Per germline, CDR1 SGHDT and CDR2 YYEEEE. There are 16 residues in the CDR3. The chain's CDR3 is CASSLAVGRAVETQYF. CDR3 DNA sequence: TGTGCCAGCAGCTTGGCTGTCGGGAGGGCCGTGGAGACCCAGTACTTC.